The 3 T cell receptor beta chains below were found in one sample sequenced in a study of neurological immune-mediated disorders. Using its own MiXCR run on the 5' RACE reads, TCRdb lists one record per CDR3 protein. Of more than 50,000 distinct CDR3 sequences in the sample, over 10% were seen once. Sequencing was carried out using PBMCs. The source of these receptors is a man aged 60 to 75 in good health.

In its sample, this clonotype was seen many times. The gene calls are TRBV10-3 and TRBJ2-2; D perhaps matches TRBD1 (6 bases). Trimming left V 2 bases short and J 3 bases short, with 10 bases between. Per the germline V gene, CDR1 is ENHRY and CDR2 is SYGVKD. The CDR3 is made up of 15 amino acids. The CDR3 DNA reads TGTGCCATCAGTGAGACAGGGCCCGACACCGGGGAGCTGTTTTTT. Residues: CAISETGPDTGELFF.

This clonotype was observed at least ten times. This rearrangement joins TRBV5-6 to TRBJ2-1; D is perhaps TRBD1 or TRBD2 (5 bases each). Trimming left V 2 bases short and J 6 bases short, with 12 bases between. Germline V CDR1 and CDR2: SGHDT, YYEEEE. The CDR3 runs to 14 residues. CDR3 DNA sequence: TGTGCCAGCAGCTTACGGGGACGGCCCAATGAGCAGTTCTTC. As protein: CASSLRGRPNEQFF.

This clonotype has a count of ten or more. The V and J genes are TRBV18 and TRBJ2-1, with D tentatively TRBD1 (6 bases). CDR3 length: 15 amino acids. Germline V lookup: CDR1 KGHSH, CDR2 LQKENI. V lost 3 bases and J 7 bases, leaving 16 bases between the germline ends. This chain's CDR3 is CASSPYTGNPNEQFF. The DNA of the CDR3 is TGTGCCAGCTCACCCTATACAGGGAATCCGAATGAGCAGTTCTTC.